These T cell receptor beta chains were read from a single sample in a study of graft-versus-host responses after intestinal transplantation. The table came from immunoSEQ multiplex PCR; TCRdb's copy has only in-frame clones and leaves some out. The table shows about 82,000 clones, with roughly 91% occurring only once. Their antigens are not known. Specimen: unstimulated CD4+ T cells sorted from spleen or lymph node cells, collected before intestinal transplant. The source of these receptors is a human donor who received an intestinal transplant. CDR3s include the opening cysteine and the closing phenylalanine or tryptophan. D genes are given only for firm matches. Where a row states a size, it is once, few, many or the class of an expanded clone; other rows omit it.

CDR3 | DNA | D | J | V | size
CASSLRTTSAREQFF | TGTGCCAGCAGCTTAAGAACTACTTCTGCCCGGGAGCAGTTCTTC | - | TRBJ2-1 | TRBV7-2 | once
CASSLNAGTGISYEQYF | TGTGCCAGCTCACTTAACGCCGGGACAGGGATCTCCTACGAGCAGTACTTC | TRBD1 | TRBJ2-7 | TRBV18 | -
CASSQGTAYGYTF | TGTGCCAGCTCACAAGGGACAGCTTATGGCTACACCTTC | TRBD1 | TRBJ1-2 | TRBV18 | -
CASSLRQGNGEKLFF | TGTGCCAGCAGCTTAAGACAGGGCAATGGTGAAAAACTGTTTTTT | TRBD1 | TRBJ1-4 | TRBV7-2 | -
CASSSPDRVHGYTF | TGTGCCAGCAGCTCGCCTGACAGGGTCCATGGCTACACCTTC | TRBD1 | TRBJ1-2 | TRBV7-2 | -
CASKHRGKANYGYTF | TGTGCCAGTAAACACAGGGGGAAAGCTAACTATGGCTACACCTTC | TRBD1 | TRBJ1-2 | TRBV19 | -
CASSISGGVLPHEQFF | TGTGCCAGTAGTATTAGCGGGGGGGTTCTCCCCCATGAGCAGTTCTTC | TRBD2 | TRBJ2-1 | TRBV19 | once
CASILTGVNTEAFF | TGTGCCAGCATCCTTACAGGGGTGAACACTGAAGCTTTCTTT | TRBD1 | TRBJ1-1 | TRBV5-8 | -
CASSSTVKNIQYF | TGTGCCAGCAGTTCGACAGTTAAAAACATTCAGTACTTC | - | TRBJ2-4 | TRBV6-5 | -
CASSLVRRDYNEQFF | TGTGCCAGCAGCTTAGTTCGCCGAGACTACAATGAGCAGTTCTTC | - | TRBJ2-1 | TRBV13 | -
CASSLEGWSPLHF | TGTGCCAGCAGCCTGGAGGGGTGGTCACCCCTCCACTTT | - | TRBJ1-6 | TRBV6-5 | -
CASTLNTEAFF | TGTGCCAGCACTCTGAACACTGAAGCTTTCTTT | - | TRBJ1-1 | TRBV25-1 | -
CSARRGYEQYF | TGCAGTGCTAGAAGGGGTTACGAGCAGTACTTC | - | TRBJ2-7 | TRBV20-1 | -
CASSLYRGPFLENNEQFF | - | - | TRBJ2-1 | TRBV11-2 | -
CASSIGREGSPLHF | TGTGCCAGTAGTATTGGGAGGGAAGGTTCACCCCTCCACTTT | - | TRBJ1-6 | TRBV19 | -
CASSEEFQGVYGYTF | TGTGCCAGCAGTGAGGAATTTCAGGGTGTCTATGGCTACACCTTC | - | TRBJ1-2 | TRBV6-1 | -
CASSINGPSAFF | TGTGCCAGTAGTATAAACGGTCCGTCGGCTTTCTTT | - | TRBJ1-1 | TRBV19 | -
CAKERFGGNQPQHF | TGTGCCAAAGAGCGGTTTGGAGGCAATCAGCCCCAGCATTTT | - | TRBJ1-5 | TRBV19 | -
CASRDSFRNTEAFF | TGCGCCAGCAGGGACAGTTTCCGGAACACTGAGGCTTTCTTT | - | TRBJ1-1 | TRBV10-2 | -
CASSITGVSGNTIYF | TGTGCCAGCAGCATAACAGGGGTATCTGGAAACACCATATATTTT | TRBD1 | TRBJ1-3 | TRBV7-9 | few
CASSPGAAGGLTDTQYF | TGTGCCAGCAGCCCCGGGGCAGCGGGGGGCCTCACAGATACGCAGTATTTT | TRBD2 | TRBJ2-3 | TRBV14 | -
CASSQEVGTNQPQHF | TGCGCCAGCAGCCAAGAAGTCGGGACAAATCAGCCCCAGCATTTT | - | TRBJ1-5 | TRBV4-3 | -
CASSPEYEQYF | TGTGCCAGCAGCCCGGAGTACGAGCAGTACTTC | - | TRBJ2-7 | TRBV7-2 | -
CASILPGERTYNEQFF | TGTGCCAGCATCCTCCCTGGGGAGAGGACCTACAATGAGCAGTTCTTC | - | TRBJ2-1 | TRBV7-9 | -
CASSQDFLADTQYF | TGCGCCAGCAGCCAAGACTTCCTCGCGGATACGCAGTATTTT | - | TRBJ2-3 | TRBV4-1 | -
CASSLDPGWDYGYTF | TGTGCCAGCAGCTTAGACCCAGGGTGGGACTATGGCTACACCTTC | - | TRBJ1-2 | TRBV7-8 | -
CAWSEGLAPQRDTQYF | TGTGCCTGGAGTGAGGGACTAGCCCCCCAACGAGATACGCAGTATTTT | TRBD2 | TRBJ2-3 | TRBV30 | -
CATTGRGYNEQFF | TGTGCCACAACTGGGCGGGGGTACAATGAGCAGTTCTTC | TRBD2 | TRBJ2-1 | TRBV19 | -
CASSSDPGSGNTIYF | TGTGCCAGCAGTTCCGACCCAGGGTCTGGAAACACCATATATTTT | - | TRBJ1-3 | TRBV27 | -
CASSPRTSGLYEQYF | TGCGCCAGCAGCCCGAGGACTAGCGGCTTGTACGAGCAGTACTTC | TRBD2 | TRBJ2-7 | TRBV5-1 | once
CASSLTGGDYEQYF | TGTGCCAGCTCACTCACAGGGGGAGACTACGAGCAGTACTTC | TRBD1 | TRBJ2-7 | TRBV18 | -
CASSYFTGELFF | TGCGCCAGCAGTTATTTCACCGGGGAGCTGTTTTTT | - | TRBJ2-2 | TRBV5-1 | -
CASSRLRQGEVDTEAFF | TGTGCCAGCTCGAGACTTCGACAGGGGGAGGTGGACACTGAAGCTTTCTTT | TRBD1 | TRBJ1-1 | TRBV18 | -
CASSQGGTGGMYEQYF | TGTGCCAGCTCTCAAGGCGGGACAGGGGGCATGTACGAGCAGTACTTC | TRBD1 | TRBJ2-7 | TRBV18 | -
CASSSRGFDEQFF | TGTGCCAGCTCGTCTCGGGGGTTCGATGAGCAGTTCTTC | - | TRBJ2-1 | TRBV18 | -
CASSQEATGGQPQHF | TGCGCCAGCAGCCAAGAGGCGACAGGCGGTCAGCCCCAGCATTTT | - | TRBJ1-5 | TRBV4-3 | -
CASSLPGMGGEQYF | TGTGCCAGCAGCTTGCCCGGGATGGGGGGCGAGCAGTACTTC | - | TRBJ2-7 | TRBV5-6 | few
CASSLDQQGWGEQYF | TGCGCCAGCAGCTTGGATCAACAGGGCTGGGGGGAGCAGTACTTC | - | TRBJ2-7 | TRBV5-1 | -
CASSPGASDTQYF | TGTGCCAGCTCACCAGGGGCCTCGGATACGCAGTATTTT | - | TRBJ2-3 | TRBV18 | -
CASTDNSYEQYF | TGCGCCAGCACCGACAACTCCTACGAGCAGTACTTC | - | TRBJ2-7 | TRBV5-1 | -
CASSLSTGRNTIYF | TGTGCCAGCAGCTTAAGTACAGGGCGAAACACCATATATTTT | - | TRBJ1-3 | TRBV7-2 | -
CASSQGEGQGNIQYF | TGCGCCAGCAGCCAAGGGGAAGGGCAGGGGAACATTCAGTACTTC | - | TRBJ2-4 | TRBV4-3 | -
CASSRDRGNTGELFF | TGTGCCAGCAGCCGGGACAGGGGGAACACCGGGGAGCTGTTTTTT | TRBD1 | TRBJ2-2 | TRBV14 | -
CASSFRGSGANVLTF | TGTGCCAGCAGCTTTAGGGGATCTGGGGCCAACGTCCTGACTTTC | - | TRBJ2-6 | TRBV13 | -
CASSETRGTDTQYF | TGTGCCAGCAGTGAAACGAGGGGCACAGATACGCAGTATTTT | - | TRBJ2-3 | TRBV25-1 | -
CASSLGIMDSNYGYTF | TGTGCCAGCAGCTTAGGTATCATGGACAGTAACTATGGCTACACCTTC | - | TRBJ1-2 | TRBV7-2 | -
CASSQGHLNPQHF | TGTGCCAGCAGTCAGGGACACCTCAACCCACAGCATTTT | - | TRBJ1-5 | TRBV7-2 | -
CASSLVLGGLLNEQFF | TGCGCCAGCAGCTTGGTGTTGGGGGGGCTCTTGAATGAGCAGTTCTTC | - | TRBJ2-1 | TRBV5-1 | -
CSAYTGDRGYTF | TGCAGCGCATATACAGGGGATCGGGGCTACACCTTC | TRBD1 | TRBJ1-2 | TRBV29-1 | -
CASSTGLAGVNEQFF | TGTGCCAGCAGCACGGGACTAGCGGGGGTCAATGAGCAGTTCTTC | TRBD2 | TRBJ2-1 | TRBV5-6 | -
CASSFGGANTEAFF | TGCGCCAGCAGCTTTGGGGGGGCGAACACTGAAGCTTTCTTT | - | TRBJ1-1 | TRBV5-1 | -
CASSPPGQRTMNTEAFF | TGTGCCAGCTCACCGCCGGGACAGAGAACAATGAACACTGAAGCTTTCTTT | TRBD1 | TRBJ1-1 | TRBV18 | -
CASSIEGADYGYTF | TGTGCCAGTAGTATAGAGGGGGCGGACTATGGCTACACCTTC | - | TRBJ1-2 | TRBV19 | -
CASSLVAGGEGLYGYTF | TGTGCCAGCAGCTTAGTGGCGGGGGGGGAAGGGCTCTATGGCTACACCTTC | - | TRBJ1-2 | TRBV7-2 | -